What follows are 17 T cell receptor beta chains derived from one specimen sequenced in a study of regulatory T cells in long-lasting Graves disease. Stated time point: persistent/refractory GD, antithyroid drugs over 5 years with positive TRAb. PBMC RNA served as the TCR library source. Construction of the TCR beta libraries employed iRepertoire HTBI primers in conjunction with Arm-PCR of CDR3 regions. TCRdb processed the multiplex PCR reads anew with MiXCR; each CDR3 protein has one entry. The sample yields 700,000 or so distinct CDR3 sequences, 30% seen once. The source was peripheral blood mononuclear cells (PBMCs), collected when the disease was refractory, from a patient treated with antithyroid drugs. Receptors were obtained from a female donor with Graves disease.

V gene TRBV4-1 combines with J gene TRBJ2-5; a possible D gene is TRBD2 (5 bases). V was clipped by 1 base and J by 2 bases, with 11 bases between them. The germline CDR1 and CDR2 sequences are MGHRA and YSYEKL. The CDR3 sequence is 15 residues long. This CDR3 is CASSQGSGSQETQYF. The CDR3 DNA follows: TGCGCCAGCAGCCAAGGGAGCGGATCTCAAGAGACCCAGTACTTC.

The chain is built from TRBV2 and TRBJ2-4; 8 nucleotides agree with TRBD2. V lost 6 bases, J lost 1 base, and 5 bases stayed unmatched. The CDR3 has 15 residues. Germline V gene lookup returns CDR1 SNHLY and CDR2 FYNNEI. CDR3: CASRSGRRAKNIQYF. As DNA, the CDR3 is TGTGCCAGCAGGAGCGGGAGAAGGGCCAAAAACATTCAGTACTTC.

The gene calls are TRBV6-5 and TRBJ2-1, with D possibly matching TRBD2 (6 bases). The germline V gene has CDR1 MNHEY and CDR2 SVGAGI. V shed 4 bases and J shed 1 base, with 14 bases lying between them. CDR3 size: 16 residues. The CDR3 DNA follows: TGTGCCAGCAGTTCCTACGGGGACTCTTCCTACAATGAGCAGTTCTTC. Amino acid sequence: CASSSYGDSSYNEQFF.

This clonotype has just a few counts. This sequence joins TRBV28 and TRBJ1-5; D possibly corresponds to TRBD1 (6 bases). The CDR3 has 17 residues. The V end lost 2 bases, the J end lost 6 bases, and 20 bases lay between the germline ends. Germline V gene data show CDR1 as MDHEN and CDR2 as SYDVKM. CDR3 protein: CASSLSTGNVHRQPQHF. The DNA for the CDR3 is TGTGCCAGCAGTTTAAGTACAGGGAATGTTCACCGTCAGCCCCAGCATTTT. The variable domain in full, completed from reference TRBV28 and TRBJ1-5, reads DVKVTQSSRYLVKRTGEKVFLECVQDMDHENMFWYRQDPGLGLRLIYFSYDVKMKEKGDIPEGYSVSREKKERFSLILESASTNQTSMYLCASSLSTGNVHRQPQHFGDGTRLSIL.

This chain joins TRBV7-9 and TRBJ2-2; a weak D match, TRBD2 (5 bases). V lost 5 bases, J lost 6 bases, and 13 bases lay in between. This CDR3 contains 14 residues. Germline-derived CDR1 and CDR2 are SEHNR and FQNEAQ (reference sequence). CDR3 sequence: CASSPRVSSGELFF. DNA for the CDR3: TGTGCCAGCAGCCCGAGGGTCTCTTCCGGGGAGCTGTTTTTT.

This clonotype was observed many times. The gene calls are TRBV6-2 or TRBV6-3 and TRBJ2-6, with 7 bases that match TRBD1. Germline V gene lookup returns CDR1 MNHEY and CDR2 SVGEGT. V lost 5 bases, J lost 3 bases, and 4 bases stayed unmatched. The CDR3 totals 15 residues. The CDR3 sequence: CASSPTGFGANVLTF. The DNA of the CDR3 is TGTGCCAGCAGTCCGACAGGGTTTGGGGCCAACGTCCTGACTTTC.

This clonotype was seen more than once but under ten times. The chain combines TRBV29-1 with TRBJ1-2; 10 bases map to TRBD1. Germline V gene lookup returns CDR1 SQVTM and CDR2 ANQGSEA. Germline trimming cut 0 bases from V and 8 bases from J; bases unmatched to any gene: 3. The CDR3 has 13 residues. This CDR3 reads CSVEDRDRGGYTF. The DNA of the CDR3 is TGCAGCGTTGAAGATCGGGACAGGGGCGGCTACACCTTC. Combining the CDR3 with reference TRBV29-1 and TRBJ1-2 gives the whole variable domain SAVISQKPSRDICQRGTSLTIQCQVDSQVTMMFWYRQQPGQSLTLIATANQGSEATYESGFVIDKFPISRPNLTFSTLTVSNMSPEDSSIYLCSVEDRDRGGYTFGSGTRLTVV.

The chain couples TRBV7-9 to TRBJ1-5; tentative D call: TRBD1 (5 bases). This CDR3 spans 15 amino acids. Trimming stripped 4 bases from V and 3 bases from J, with 13 bases between. CDR1 SEHNR and CDR2 FQNEAQ come from the germline V gene (reference sequence). The CDR3 spells CASSSSAGHNQPQHF. The DNA of the CDR3 is TGTGCCAGCAGCTCCTCTGCAGGGCACAATCAGCCCCAGCATTTT.

A few counts support this clonotype. This chain links TRBV6-1 with TRBJ1-2; D not resolved. CDR1 and CDR2 from the germline V gene are MNHNS and SASEGT. CDR3 size: 14 residues. Deletions cut 5 bases from V and 8 bases from J, with 18 bases between. In nucleotides, the CDR3 is TGTGCCAGCAGTCCCCCCCAGGCAGGTTACGGCTACACCTTC. This sequence encodes CASSPPQAGYGYTF.

V gene TRBV5-1 combines with J gene TRBJ1-1; 7 nucleotides agree with TRBD1. CDR1 is SGHRS and CDR2 is YFSETQ in the germline V gene. The length of the CDR3 is 14 residues. The ends lost 0 bases at V and 5 bases at J; junction bases unmatched: 4. The CDR3: CASSLEGAQTEAFF. The CDR3 DNA reads as TGCGCCAGCAGCTTGGAGGGGGCTCAAACTGAAGCTTTCTTT.

This clonotype was seen only a few times. V usage is TRBV6-1 and J usage is TRBJ2-7; 9 bases match TRBD1. V was pared by 5 bases and J by 4 bases, with 9 bases of the junction left unmatched. The CDR3 covers 15 residues. Germline V gives CDR1 MNHNS, CDR2 SASEGT. CDR3 sequence (DNA): TGTGCCAGCAGTCACCCCTCGGGACAGGGATACGAGCAGTACTTC. It yields the protein CASSHPSGQGYEQYF.

The rearrangement joins TRBV28 to TRBJ1-5, with 8 bases fitting TRBD1. The CDR3 contains 16 residues. The V gene end was trimmed by 5 bases and the J gene end by 0 bases; junction bases not matched to a gene: 6. CDR1 is MDHEN and CDR2 is SYDVKM in the germline V gene. The DNA of the CDR3 is TGTGCCAGCAGTACATACGGACAGGGTAGCAATCAGCCCCAGCATTTT. Encoded protein: CASSTYGQGSNQPQHF.

The chain combines TRBV3-1 with TRBJ1-2, with D unresolved. Germline assignment: CDR1 LGHDT and CDR2 YNNKEL (reference sequence). The CDR3 length is 13 residues. V was trimmed by 0 bases and J by 8 bases, leaving 10 bases between them. Written as DNA, the CDR3 is TGTGCCAGCAGCCAAGAGGTGCCTATGGGCTACACCTTC. It yields the protein CASSQEVPMGYTF.

The chain couples TRBV3-1 to TRBJ2-7; D gene uncertain. This CDR3 is built from 15 residues. Trimming left V 1 base short and J 0 bases short, with 10 bases between. Germline lookup yields CDR1 LGHDT and CDR2 YNNKEL (reference sequence). CDR3 residues: CASSQVAWDSYEQYF. As DNA, the CDR3 is TGTGCCAGCAGCCAAGTAGCATGGGACTCCTACGAGCAGTACTTC.

This clonotype has a single count. Germline and junction disagree at one end, which may indicate a read error. The V call is TRBV11-1, the J call TRBJ1-1; TRBD1 matches at 11 bases. Germline V gene lookup returns CDR1 SGHAT and CDR2 FQDESV (reference sequence). The CDR3 is 15 amino acids. The CDR3 DNA follows: TGTGCCAGCAGCTTTGGACAGGGGGCGAACATTGAAGCTTTCTTT. It is translated as CASSFGQGANIEAFF.

Only a few counts were recorded for this clonotype. This rearrangement joins TRBV28 to TRBJ2-4, with 7 bases matching TRBD2. V dropped 4 bases and J dropped 1; count of bases not matched to a gene: 10. This CDR3 is built from 17 residues. CDR1 and CDR2 (germline): MDHEN, SYDVKM. The chain's CDR3 is CASSSQAGVGAKNIQYF. The DNA of the CDR3 is TGTGCCAGCAGTTCGCAGGCGGGAGTGGGGGCCAAAAACATTCAGTACTTC.

This clonotype was found a few times. This chain uses TRBV7-2 with TRBJ1-3; D remains unclear. The length of the CDR3 is 14 residues. Looked up from germline, CDR1 is SGHTA and CDR2 is FQGNSA. Trimming took off 5 bases at V and 3 bases at J, with 11 bases between the two ends. The CDR3 coding sequence is TGTGCCAGCAGCCCCCTCGTCAGTGGAAACACCATATATTTT. Its translation: CASSPLVSGNTIYF.